These 12 T cell receptor beta chains were all obtained from the same sample, sequenced in a study of T cells in Graves' hyperthyroidism and ophthalmopathy. The source material, RNA transcripts, was used to amplify TCR beta CDR3 regions. HTBI primers were used for first-round RT-PCR of the TCR CDR3. In TCRdb, the multiplex PCR reads were re-called with MiXCR into one record per CDR3 protein. The table includes some 350,000 distinct CDR3 sequences, approximately 16% detected once. Sequencing used blood. Receptors were obtained from an older woman with Graves' ophthalmopathy.

This clonotype was counted ten times or more. The rearrangement uses TRBV3-1 and TRBJ2-1; possibly TRBD1 or TRBD2 for D (5 bases each). This CDR3 is built from 15 residues. CDR1 is LGHDT, CDR2 YNNKEL, per germline (reference sequence). V was cut by 4 bases and J by 6 bases, with 16 bases left in between. DNA of the CDR3: TGTGCCAGCAGCCCGACAGCGGCCCCTTCCAATGAGCAGTTCTTC. It specifies CASSPTAAPSNEQFF.

This clonotype was seen a few times. This chain uses TRBV9 with TRBJ1-1; no firm D call. There are 13 residues in the CDR3. Germline V gene lookup returns CDR1 SGDLS and CDR2 YYNGEE. V shed 0 bases and J shed 4 bases, with 7 bases lying between them. The CDR3 region is CASSVGPSTEAFF. In DNA form, the CDR3 reads TGTGCCAGCAGCGTAGGGCCGAGCACTGAAGCTTTCTTT.

The gene calls are TRBV2 and TRBJ2-7; the D is unclear. The CDR3 has 11 residues. Germline CDR1 and CDR2: SNHLY and FYNNEI. V was cut by 7 bases and J by 4 bases, with 8 bases left in between. The CDR3 spells CASNLGYEQYF. CDR3 in DNA: TGTGCCAGCAATCTAGGGTACGAGCAGTACTTC.

This clonotype occurred a few times. The chain uses TRBV29-1 and TRBJ2-7; the D gene is possibly TRBD2 (7 bases). The CDR3 loop spans 13 amino acids. Deletions cut 6 bases from V and 5 bases from J, with 17 bases between. The germline V gene encodes CDR1 SQVTM and CDR2 ANQGSEA. The CDR3 is CSVGGAGSHEQYF. The CDR3 region has the DNA TGCAGCGTGGGGGGGGCAGGGTCCCACGAGCAGTACTTC.

This rearrangement joins TRBV6-1 to TRBJ1-1; D not certain. Germline CDR1 and CDR2: MNHNS and SASEGT. The V gene lost 4 bases and the J gene lost 1 base, with 7 bases spanning the gap. There are 13 residues in the CDR3. CDR3 in amino acids: CASSVHRNTEAFF. The CDR3 DNA reads TGTGCCAGCAGTGTACACCGGAACACTGAAGCTTTCTTT.

The chain carries TRBV2 and TRBJ2-7, with unresolved D. V lost 7 bases and J lost 3, with 10 bases in between. Germline V lookup: CDR1 SNHLY, CDR2 FYNNEI. The length of the CDR3 is 12 residues. The CDR3 sequence: CASTPGHYEQYF. The CDR3 DNA sequence: TGTGCCAGCACCCCCGGGCACTACGAGCAGTACTTC.

This clonotype was counted a few times. This chain connects TRBV11-2 to TRBJ2-3, with TRBD2 identical over 10 bases. The CDR3 extends over 17 amino acids. In germline, CDR1 is SGHAT, CDR2 FQNNGV. The ends lost 4 bases at V and 3 bases at J; junction bases unmatched: 10. The CDR3 DNA is TGTGCCAGCAGCTCCACTACCGGAGCGGGAGGGACAGATACGCAGTATTTT. Amino acid sequence: CASSSTTGAGGTDTQYF.

With respect to this clonotype: This may be a read error, as it is one base from a much larger clone. The chain joins TRBV7-2 to TRBJ2-3; maybe TRBD1 (6 bases). CDR3 length: 18 amino acids. CDR1 and CDR2 (germline): SGHTA, FQGNSA. V dropped 1 base and J dropped 2 bases, with 19 bases sitting between them. DNA for the CDR3: TGTGCCAGCAGCTTAGGTCCCAGGCGCAGGGGCGCCACAGATACGCAGTATTTT. It encodes CASSLGPRRRGATDTQYF.

This clonotype has a count of ten or more. The CDR3 reads CASTSGTGTLEQYF. The CDR3 coding sequence is TGTGCCAGCACCTCCGGGACAGGGACGTTGGAGCAGTACTTC. The chain carries TRBV3-1 and TRBJ2-7; the match to TRBD1 covers 9 bases. Germline assignment: CDR1 LGHDT and CDR2 YNNKEL (reference sequence). Trimming cost V 7 bases and J 7 bases; bases outside gene matches: 11. The length of the CDR3 is 14 residues.

This clonotype occurred many times. The chain employs TRBV20-1 and TRBJ2-1; 11 bases align to TRBD1. V lost 6 bases to trimming and J lost 7 bases; unmatched junction nucleotides: 11. This CDR3 has 15 residues. Germline loops: CDR1 DFQATT, CDR2 SNEGSKA (reference sequence). The CDR3 region is CSAPGQGVMVNEQFF. The CDR3 region has the DNA TGCAGTGCGCCGGGACAGGGGGTAATGGTGAATGAGCAGTTCTTC.

This clonotype has at least ten counts. The rearrangement links TRBV2 to TRBJ2-3; the D gene is possibly TRBD2 (5 bases). Germline CDR1 and CDR2: SNHLY and FYNNEI. This CDR3 has 16 residues. With 4 bases removed from V and 4 bases from J, the gap between germline ends came to 18 bases. This chain's CDR3 is CASSGLLPYPADTQYF. For the CDR3, the DNA is TGTGCCAGCAGTGGACTACTACCATACCCCGCAGATACGCAGTATTTT.

The table lists this clonotype with many counts. This rearrangement joins TRBV19 to TRBJ1-1; unclear D gene. Per the germline V gene, CDR1 is LNHDA and CDR2 is SQIVND (reference sequence). Trimming shortened V by 0 bases and J by 6 bases, and 14 bases separated the two germline ends. This CDR3 region has 15 residues. CDR3 bases: TGTGCCAGTAGTATAGATCGTACGAGTTTCGCTGAAGCTTTCTTT. Residues: CASSIDRTSFAEAFF.